Sequencing of this T cell receptor beta chain was carried out in a study of CD8 T cells in Susac syndrome. Trimming cost V 4 bases and J 4 bases; bases outside gene matches: 4. Germline CDR1 reads GTSNPN; CDR2 reads SVGIG (reference sequence). The CDR3 spans 13 residues. Random hexamers served to reverse transcribe about 0.5 to 1 ug RNA. A multiplex approach, immunoSEQ multiplex PCR, amplified TCR beta CDR3 across 54 Vbeta and 13 Jbeta. TCRdb reanalysed the immunoSEQ multiplex PCR reads using MiXCR and keeps one entry per CDR3 protein. The sample has roughly 120,000 distinct CDR3 sequences; 85% to 95% are singletons.

Material for sequencing was CD4+ T cells from PBMCs. This clonotype was obtained from a human donor in good health. The chain recombines TRBV30 with TRBJ2-1; 7 nucleotides agree with TRBD2. The CDR3 region has the DNA TGTGCCTGGACAGCGGGGCCATACAATGAGCAGTTCTTC. Protein product: CAWTAGPYNEQFF. The whole variable domain, remainder taken from reference TRBV30 and TRBJ2-1, is SQTIHQWPATLVQPVGSPLSLECTVEGTSNPNLYWYRQAAGRGLQLLFYSVGIGQISSEVPQNLSASRPQDRQFILSSKKLLLSDSGFYLCAWTAGPYNEQFFGPGTRLTVL.